The T cell receptor (beta chain) under discussion was sequenced for a study of shared clonotypes between healthy human individuals. TCRdb's table, derived via immunoSEQ multiplex PCR, lists solely in-frame clones and lacks some. This sample carries about 2 million clones, about 94% of them seen once, and the ten largest clones take 0.9% to 1.3%. This CDR3 has 13 amino acids. CDR1 is SEHNR and CDR2 is FQNEAQ in the germline V gene (reference sequence). V was pared by 5 bases and J by 6 bases, with 5 bases of the junction left unmatched. Overall study results and limits: Limitation of the genetic and exposure-history diversity represented came from the few donors.

CD45RO-negative, CCR7-positively selected cells formed the naive CD8 fraction, excluding terminally differentiated effector memory CD45RA+ cells. Concerning this clone itself: Antigen unknown.

Sequencing was carried out using naive CD8+ T cells sorted from blood. The rearrangement uses TRBV7-9 and TRBJ2-7, with 9 bases matching TRBD1. This receptor was identified in a man aged 18 to 30 in good health. CDR3 sequence (DNA): TGTGCCAGCAGCCCCTGGACAGGGGCCGAGCAGTACTTC. As protein: CASSPWTGAEQYF.